Many counts were recorded for the clone carrying this T cell receptor (beta chain). The antigen is not known. This sample stems from a study of metastatic and nonmetastatic thyroid tumors. Study overall: Malignant and benign thyroid patients had repertoires compared in peripheral blood and tumor or nodule tissue.

No treatment of any kind had been given to any patient before thyroid surgery. TCRdb redid the clone calls on the PCR reads using MiXCR. The repertoire holds roughly 83,000 clones, with 15% as singletons. The germline V and J ends were trimmed by 0 bases and 2 bases, with 5 bases remaining between them. Germline V gene sequence: CDR1 SGHNT, CDR2 YYREEE (reference sequence). The CDR3 has 13 amino acids. Study findings and constraints: It was reported that TCR beta diversity was significantly higher in malignant thyroid tumors than benign nodules, in blood and tumor.

The genes are TRBV5-4 and TRBJ1-2; D is unclear. The TCR comes from a female donor with papillary thyroid cancer or a benign thyroid nodule (not recorded which). Some clones in this sample may be carry-over from other donors' samples. The material sequenced was blood. CDR3 nucleotide sequence: TGTGCCAGCAGCTTGGTCGCAAACTATGGCTACACCTTC. Translated: CASSLVANYGYTF. Full variable domain (rest looked up from reference TRBV5-4 and TRBJ1-2): ETGVTQSPTHLIKTRGQQVTLRCSSQSGHNTVSWYQQALGQGPQFIFQYYREEENGRGNFPPRFSGLQFPNYSSELNVNALELDDSALYLCASSLVANYGYTFGSGTRLTVV.